This entry is about one T cell receptor (beta chain). The record originates from a study of lymphopenia after photon versus proton radiotherapy. Measured with immunoSEQ multiplex PCR; TCRdb has only the in-frame clones, and not every one. The profile shows 150,000 to 200,000 clones, 80% to 90% of them singletons. The source of this sequence is a man aged 45-65 years with gastric cancer. Sample: peripheral blood, taken from a patient treated with photon-based radiotherapy.

DNA of the CDR3: TGTGCCAGCAGTTCGGTGGGGGGGGCGCGTCGCACTGAAGCTTTCTTT. It codes for CASSSVGGARRTEAFF. The chain joins TRBV27 to TRBJ1-1, with D tentatively TRBD1 (6 bases). The germline V gene has CDR1 MNHEY and CDR2 SMNVEV (reference sequence). V was shortened by 4 bases and J by 4 bases, with 19 bases between the two germline ends. This CDR3 is built from 16 residues.